The 11 T cell receptor beta chains in this list originate from one sample, sequenced in a study of PD-1 blockade in classical Hodgkin lymphoma. Sequenced by immunoSEQ multiplex PCR; TCRdb stores in-frame clones only, minus some. The sample carries about 22,000 clones, about 91% recorded once. As to time point: newly diagnosed, previously untreated cHL patient sample. Researchers used magnetic negative selection to pull out pure CD4+ T cells from thawed PBMCs. The sample was CD4+ T cells from blood. The receptors here all came from a human donor with classical Hodgkin lymphoma.

The J gene is TRBJ1-1, the V gene TRBV6-5; D is undetermined. The V end lost 6 bases, the J end lost 2 bases, and 7 bases lay between the germline ends. The CDR3 covers 12 residues. CDR1 and CDR2 from the germline V gene are MNHEY and SVGAGI. CDR3: CASSGLNTEAFF. Here the CDR3 DNA reads TGTGCCAGCAGCGGACTTAACACTGAAGCTTTCTTT.

The rearrangement links TRBV30 to TRBJ2-6; no definite D call. This CDR3 has 12 residues. Germline CDR1 GTSNPN, CDR2 SVGIG (reference sequence). V lost 7 bases and J 4 bases, leaving 8 bases between the germline ends. Written as DNA, the CDR3 is TGTGCCTTCGCCTCCGGGGCCAACGTCCTGACTTTC. The encoded protein is CAFASGANVLTF.

This chain joins TRBV28 and TRBJ1-5, with D perhaps matching TRBD1 (6 bases). There are 14 residues in the CDR3. Deletions cut 3 bases from V and 7 bases from J, with 13 bases between. Germline V lookup: CDR1 MDHEN, CDR2 SYDVKM. The CDR3 sequence is CASSLAGGMQPQHF. Written as DNA, the CDR3 is TGTGCCAGCAGTTTGGCGGGGGGCATGCAGCCCCAGCATTTT. The entire variable domain, with the rest obtained from reference TRBV28 and TRBJ1-5, is as follows: DVKVTQSSRYLVKRTGEKVFLECVQDMDHENMFWYRQDPGLGLRLIYFSYDVKMKEKGDIPEGYSVSREKKERFSLILESASTNQTSMYLCASSLAGGMQPQHFGDGTRLSIL.

The chain recombines TRBV7-3 with TRBJ2-1; D gene ambiguous. Germline V lookup: CDR1 SGHTA, CDR2 FQGTGA. Trimming removed 4 bases from V and 6 bases from J, with 10 bases in between. This CDR3 comprises 13 residues. This CDR3 is CASSSDIFNEQFF. DNA of the CDR3: TGTGCCAGCAGCTCCGACATTTTCAATGAGCAGTTCTTC.

The CDR3 DNA sequence: TGTGCCAGTAGCCCACTCAACAGGGGGCGAGAAGCTTTCTTT. Its protein product is CASSPLNRGREAFF. The rearrangement uses TRBV19 and TRBJ1-1, with 9 bases fitting TRBD1. J lost 8 bases, V lost 6 bases, and 10 bases had no gene match. CDR1 and CDR2 (germline): LNHDA, SQIVND (reference sequence). The CDR3 is 14 residues long.

The gene calls are TRBV7-8 and TRBJ2-1, with 13 bases identical to TRBD2. V was pared by 4 bases and J by 8 bases, with 5 bases of the junction left unmatched. Germline V lookup: CDR1 SGHVS, CDR2 FQNEAQ. The CDR3 spans 15 residues. The CDR3 sequence: CASSSELAGGHEQFF. In DNA, the CDR3 is TGTGCCAGCAGCTCAGAACTAGCGGGAGGGCATGAGCAGTTCTTC.

The V and J genes are TRBV19 and TRBJ2-3, with D unclear. The germline V and J ends were trimmed by 6 bases and 0 bases, with 4 bases remaining between them. This CDR3 is built from 12 residues. Germline CDR1 reads LNHDA; CDR2 reads SQIVND (reference sequence). DNA of the CDR3: TGTGCCAGTAGACAGAGCACAGATACGCAGTATTTT. Translating it yields CASRQSTDTQYF.

J is TRBJ1-5 and V is TRBV28; D might be TRBD1 (6 bases). The V gene lost 3 bases and the J gene lost 3 bases, with 12 bases spanning the gap. Germline values: CDR1 MDHEN, CDR2 SYDVKM. This CDR3 has 15 amino acids. CDR3 amino acids: CASSFGDRSNQPQHF. The CDR3 coding sequence is TGTGCCAGCAGTTTTGGTGACAGGTCCAATCAGCCCCAGCATTTT. Combining the CDR3 with reference TRBV28 and TRBJ1-5 gives the whole variable domain DVKVTQSSRYLVKRTGEKVFLECVQDMDHENMFWYRQDPGLGLRLIYFSYDVKMKEKGDIPEGYSVSREKKERFSLILESASTNQTSMYLCASSFGDRSNQPQHFGDGTRLSIL.

This chain connects TRBV20-1 to TRBJ2-4; no reliable D call. Deletions cut 6 bases from V and 10 bases from J, with 10 bases between. Germline V gene sequence: CDR1 DFQATT, CDR2 SNEGSKA (reference sequence). The CDR3 has 10 amino acids. The CDR3 DNA sequence: TGCAGTGCGAGTTGGGGAATTCAGTACTTC. Translation gives CSASWGIQYF.

The chain uses TRBV2 and TRBJ2-2, with 9 nucleotides matching TRBD2. This CDR3 spans 15 amino acids. V lost 3 bases and J lost 6; bases outside the gene matches: 5. CDR1 and CDR2 (germline): SNHLY, FYNNEI. CDR3 amino acids: CASSEASGAAGELFF. CDR3 DNA: TGTGCCAGCAGTGAGGCTAGCGGGGCGGCCGGGGAGCTGTTTTTT.

The J gene is TRBJ1-4, the V gene TRBV29-1, with D possibly being TRBD1 (5 bases). V was trimmed by 1 base and J by 5 bases, leaving 14 bases between them. The germline V gene has CDR1 SQVTM and CDR2 ANQGSEA. The CDR3 runs to 15 residues. CDR3 in DNA: TGCAGCGTTGAAGTGGGGCGCGGGGGGAATGAAAAACTGTTTTTT. This gives the protein CSVEVGRGGNEKLFF. Based on the CDR3 plus reference TRBV29-1 and TRBJ1-4, the full variable domain is SAVISQKPSRDICQRGTSLTIQCQVDSQVTMMFWYRQQPGQSLTLIATANQGSEATYESGFVIDKFPISRPNLTFSTLTVSNMSPEDSSIYLCSVEVGRGGNEKLFFGSGTQLSVL.